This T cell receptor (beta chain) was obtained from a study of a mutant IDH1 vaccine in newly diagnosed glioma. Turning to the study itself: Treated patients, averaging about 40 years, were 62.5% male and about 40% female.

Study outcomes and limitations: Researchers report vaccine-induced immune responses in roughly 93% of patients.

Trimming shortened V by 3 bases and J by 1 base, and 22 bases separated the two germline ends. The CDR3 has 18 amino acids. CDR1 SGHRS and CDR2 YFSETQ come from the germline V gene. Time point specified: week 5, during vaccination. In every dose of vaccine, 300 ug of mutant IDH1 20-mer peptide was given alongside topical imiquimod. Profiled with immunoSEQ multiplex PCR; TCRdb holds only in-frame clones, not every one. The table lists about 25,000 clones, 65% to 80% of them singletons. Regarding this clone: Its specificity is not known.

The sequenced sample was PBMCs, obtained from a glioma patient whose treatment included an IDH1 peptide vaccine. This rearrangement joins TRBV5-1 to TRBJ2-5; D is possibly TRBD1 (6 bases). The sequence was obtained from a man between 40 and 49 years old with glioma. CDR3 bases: TGCGCCAGCAGCTCGTGGACAGTTAAATCGACCCCCCAAGAGACCCAGTACTTC. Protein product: CASSSWTVKSTPQETQYF.